One TCR beta chain is described in this entry. Its antigen is not identified. The entry originates in a study of cytomegalovirus exposure and HLA in healthy donors. On the study more broadly: It was reported in a later analysis that the same platform had been used for the 120 validation repertoires as for the roughly 710 first-cohort repertoires. Study conclusions and caveats: The tendency of first-cohort TCR clusters to co-occur in the 120 validation repertoires was the finding of a later analysis. Cytomegalovirus status, reportedly, was diagnosed with high specificity and sensitivity by the classifier. There were a few CMV-associated chains whose specificity for CMV antigens was confirmed in vitro.

TCRdb's copy holds only in-frame clones and misses some; the assay was immunoSEQ multiplex PCR. The sample records about 340,000 clones, 75% to 90% being singletons. CDR3 length equals 14 residues. Germline V gene data show CDR1 as MNHEY and CDR2 as SMNVEV (reference sequence). Trimming pared 3 bases from V and 6 bases from J, leaving 14 bases between. This clonotype was sampled from a woman between 18 and 30 years old in good health and CMV-seronegative. The sequencing input was PBMCs. V is TRBV27 and J is TRBJ1-2; the D gene is possibly TRBD1 (5 bases). The CDR3 here is CASSFRGTVHGYTF. The DNA of the CDR3 is TGTGCCAGCAGTTTTCGGGGGACGGTGCATGGCTACACCTTC.